This note documents a single T cell receptor beta chain sequence. The antigen is not known. The CDR3 sequence is 15 residues long. Germline V gene data show CDR1 as SGHRS and CDR2 as YFSETQ. V shed 6 bases, J shed 3 bases, and the junction held 3 bases outside the gene matches. This sample is drawn from a study of shared clonotypes between healthy human individuals. There were no recent acute infections or vaccinations among the donors, who were healthy HIV-negative adults. Libraries were prepared by immunoSEQ multiplex PCR; TCRdb keeps only in-frame clonotypes and omits some of them. This sample has about 1 million clones, with roughly 75% found just once. Regarding the study as a whole: Among donors, clonotype sharing was expected to be affected by sequencing depth.

The sample was memory CD4+ T cells sorted from blood. The subset denotes: CD45RA-negative fraction. This sequence was found in a man between 18 and 35 years old in good health. This chain joins TRBV5-1 and TRBJ2-3, with 14 positions matching TRBD2. The CDR3 sequence: CASTRLAGGTDTQYF. The DNA for the CDR3 is TGCGCCAGCACCCGACTAGCGGGGGGGACAGATACGCAGTATTTT.